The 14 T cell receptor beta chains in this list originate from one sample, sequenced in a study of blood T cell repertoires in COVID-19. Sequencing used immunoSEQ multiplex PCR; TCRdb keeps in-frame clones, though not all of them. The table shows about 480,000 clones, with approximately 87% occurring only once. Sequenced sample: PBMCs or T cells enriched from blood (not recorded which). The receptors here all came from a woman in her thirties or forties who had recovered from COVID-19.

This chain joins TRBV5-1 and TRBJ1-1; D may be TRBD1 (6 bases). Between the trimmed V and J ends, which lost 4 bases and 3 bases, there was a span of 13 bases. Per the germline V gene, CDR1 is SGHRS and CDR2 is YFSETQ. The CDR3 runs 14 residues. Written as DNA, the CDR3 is TGCGCCAGCAGCCCCTCAGGACAGCACACTGAAGCTTTCTTT. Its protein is CASSPSGQHTEAFF.

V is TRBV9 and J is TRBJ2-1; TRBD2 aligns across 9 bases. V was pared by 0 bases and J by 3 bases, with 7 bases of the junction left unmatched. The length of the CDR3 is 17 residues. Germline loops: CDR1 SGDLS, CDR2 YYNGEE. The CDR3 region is CASSVDSRLADYNEQFF. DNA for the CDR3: TGTGCCAGCAGCGTAGACTCCCGACTAGCGGACTACAATGAGCAGTTCTTC.

The CDR3 nucleotides read TGCAGCGTTGAGGAGATGAACACTGAAGCTTTCTTT. Translation gives CSVEEMNTEAFF. This chain joins TRBV29-1 and TRBJ1-1, with D unresolved. V was shortened by 3 bases and J by 0 bases, with 5 bases between the two germline ends. Germline V lookup: CDR1 SQVTM, CDR2 ANQGSEA. The CDR3 loop spans 12 amino acids.

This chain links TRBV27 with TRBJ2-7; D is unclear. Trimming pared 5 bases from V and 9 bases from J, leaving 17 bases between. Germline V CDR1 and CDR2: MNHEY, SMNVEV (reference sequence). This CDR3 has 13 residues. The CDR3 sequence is CASSPGPKKGQYF. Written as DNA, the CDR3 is TGTGCCAGCAGTCCTGGGCCTAAAAAAGGGCAGTACTTC.

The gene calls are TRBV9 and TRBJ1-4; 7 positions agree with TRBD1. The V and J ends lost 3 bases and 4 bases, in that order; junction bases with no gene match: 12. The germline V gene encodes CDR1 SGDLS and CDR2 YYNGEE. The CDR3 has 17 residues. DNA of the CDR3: TGTGCCAGCAGCGAGGGACAGTCCACACTGGGTAATGAAAAACTGTTTTTT. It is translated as CASSEGQSTLGNEKLFF.

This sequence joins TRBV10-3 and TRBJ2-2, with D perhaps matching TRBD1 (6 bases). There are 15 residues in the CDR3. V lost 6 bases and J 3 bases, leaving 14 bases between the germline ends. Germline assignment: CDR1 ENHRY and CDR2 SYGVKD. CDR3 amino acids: CAISPGDIYTGELFF. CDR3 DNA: TGTGCCATCAGCCCCGGGGACATTTACACCGGGGAGCTGTTTTTT.

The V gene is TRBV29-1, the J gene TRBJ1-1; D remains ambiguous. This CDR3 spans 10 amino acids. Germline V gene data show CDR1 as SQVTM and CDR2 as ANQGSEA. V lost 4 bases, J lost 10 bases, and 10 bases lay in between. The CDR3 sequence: CSVAGRGAFF. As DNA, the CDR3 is TGCAGCGTTGCGGGCCGGGGAGCTTTCTTT.

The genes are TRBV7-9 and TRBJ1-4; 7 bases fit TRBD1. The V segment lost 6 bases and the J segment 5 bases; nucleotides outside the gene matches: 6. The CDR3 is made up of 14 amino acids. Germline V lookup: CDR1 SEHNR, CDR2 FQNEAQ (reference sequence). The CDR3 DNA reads TGTGCCAGCAGACCGGGACAGCCCAATGAAAAACTGTTTTTT. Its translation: CASRPGQPNEKLFF.

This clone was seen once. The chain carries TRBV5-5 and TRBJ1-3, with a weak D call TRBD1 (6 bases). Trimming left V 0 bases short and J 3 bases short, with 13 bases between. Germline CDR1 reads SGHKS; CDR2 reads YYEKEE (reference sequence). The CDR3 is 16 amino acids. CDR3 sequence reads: CASSLVLGAGGNTIYF. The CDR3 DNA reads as TGTGCCAGCAGCTTGGTCTTGGGGGCCGGTGGAAACACCATATATTTT.

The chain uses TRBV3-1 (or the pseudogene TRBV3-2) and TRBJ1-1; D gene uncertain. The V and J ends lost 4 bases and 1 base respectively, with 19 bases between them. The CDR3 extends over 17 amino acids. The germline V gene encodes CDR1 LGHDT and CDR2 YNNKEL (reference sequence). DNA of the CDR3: TGTGCCAGCAGCCCAACGCCCTCGGGAACAGCGAACACTGAAGCTTTCTTT. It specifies CASSPTPSGTANTEAFF.

The CDR3, as DNA: TGTGCCTGGAGCCCAAACACGGGCGGGCAAGAGACCCAGTACTTC. Encoded protein: CAWSPNTGGQETQYF. The chain couples TRBV30 to TRBJ2-5; D may be TRBD2 (5 bases). The CDR3 extends over 15 amino acids. V lost 3 bases and J 2 bases, leaving 16 bases between the germline ends. Germline V gene lookup returns CDR1 GTSNPN and CDR2 SVGIG (reference sequence).

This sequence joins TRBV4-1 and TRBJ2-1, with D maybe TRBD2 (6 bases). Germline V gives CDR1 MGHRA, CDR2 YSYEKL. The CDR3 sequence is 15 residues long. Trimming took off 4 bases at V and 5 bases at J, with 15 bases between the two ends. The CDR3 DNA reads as TGCGCCAGCAGCCTTATAGCGGCAATTGACAATGAGCAGTTCTTC. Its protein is CASSLIAAIDNEQFF.

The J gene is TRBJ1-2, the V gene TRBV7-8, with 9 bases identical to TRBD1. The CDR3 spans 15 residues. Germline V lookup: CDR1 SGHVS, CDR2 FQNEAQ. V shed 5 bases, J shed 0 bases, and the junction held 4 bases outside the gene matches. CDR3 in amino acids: CASSIGTGTNYGYTF. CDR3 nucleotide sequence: TGTGCCAGCAGCATCGGGACAGGGACTAACTATGGCTACACCTTC.

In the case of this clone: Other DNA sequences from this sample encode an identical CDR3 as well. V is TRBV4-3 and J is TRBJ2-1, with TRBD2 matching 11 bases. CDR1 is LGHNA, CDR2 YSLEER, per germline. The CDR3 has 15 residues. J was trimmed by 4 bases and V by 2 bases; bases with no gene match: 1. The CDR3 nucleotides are TGCGCCAGCAGCCAACGGACTAGCGGGTACAATGAGCAGTTCTTC. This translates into CASSQRTSGYNEQFF.